The clone carrying this TCR beta chain was seen a handful of times. What it binds is unknown. Germline values: CDR1 SGDLS, CDR2 YYNGEE. CDR3 length: 14 residues. Deletions cut 2 bases from V and 6 bases from J, with 13 bases between. The PCR contained 60 Vbeta and 13 Jbeta primers. Clones were sequenced by immunoSEQ multiplex PCR, and TCRdb holds only the in-frame ones, with some missing. Among some 150,000 clones, about 80% were seen once, and the ten largest hold 2.1%. The data derive from a study of cytomegalovirus exposure and HLA in healthy donors. Study-level results: Based on reports, TCR beta sequences accurately predicted HLA-A and HLA-B alleles for most subjects. 164 TCR beta chains were listed as cytomegalovirus-associated. Most CMV-associated TCR beta chains appeared HLA-restricted in a later analysis.

This chain connects TRBV9 to TRBJ2-3; D is possibly TRBD2 (5 bases). The sequence was collected from a man in his forties or fifties in good health and CMV-seronegative. Sequenced material: PBMCs. Here the CDR3 DNA reads TGTGCCAGCAGCGTGGACTCCCGACGGGATACGCAGTATTTT. Encoded protein: CASSVDSRRDTQYF.